This T cell receptor beta chain was observed in a study of molecular identifiers for immune sequencing clone quantification. The wider study: In replicates, RNA taken from 20,000 or 100,000 naive CD8 cells was divided five ways, and four portions underwent sequencing. Study findings and constraints: Effector cells had over 99% of their molecules in clones above 20 RNA copies, while naive cells had under 1%.

TCRdb re-derived calls from the PCR reads in MiXCR, one entry per CDR3 protein. The sample consists of more than 300,000 distinct CDR3 sequences, roughly 23% of them appearing once. Using 10%, 30% or 50% RNA, naive CD8 libraries were derived from approximately 22,000 to 940,000 sorted cells. Researchers sorted naive CD8 T cells as cells that were CD8+CD4-CCR7+CD45RA+. This CDR3 has 15 amino acids. V lost 1 base and J lost 3; bases outside the gene matches: 5. Germline CDR1 reads LNHNV; CDR2 reads YYDKDF (reference sequence). This clonotype was seen at least ten times. What it binds is not known. Sequencing used naive CD8+ T cells from blood, with Jurkat cell RNA spiked in. Subset described: FACS-sorted CD8+CD4-CCR7+CD45RA+ naive T cells. The receptor comes from a human donor in good health. Some libraries in this study had Jurkat cell RNA spiked in. This chain joins TRBV15 and TRBJ2-7; 8 nucleotides line up with TRBD1. The CDR3 DNA follows: TGTGCCACCAGCAGAGGGACAGGGCAAGGCTACGAGCAGTACTTC. Protein product: CATSRGTGQGYEQYF.